This T cell receptor beta chain emerged from a study of low-dose radiotherapy and immunotherapy resistance in tumors. Study-wide background: Every 2 weeks, cohort 1 got 0.5 Gy, reaching 6.5 Gy to the planning target volume.

This clonotype was detected ten times or more. Alpha- and beta-chain coverage of first-strand cDNA came from TRAV- and TRBV-specific primers. Amplification, which lasted 20 PCR cycles, used a constant-region primer and V-primer adapter to amplify TCRs. MiXCR, applied by TCRdb to the reads, yields one record per CDR3 protein. This table holds 75,000 to 95,000 distinct CDR3 sequences, 18% found once. Germline trimming cut 3 bases from V and 5 bases from J; bases unmatched to any gene: 10. Germline V gene lookup returns CDR1 DFQATT and CDR2 SNEGSKA (reference sequence). The CDR3 spans 15 residues. Sample time point: before trial treatment.

This receptor was identified in a male donor with prostate cancer. The J gene is TRBJ2-3, the V gene TRBV20-1; the match to TRBD2 covers 8 bases. The sample here was PBMCs, taken before treatment. The CDR3 reads CSARVSGSTLDTQYF. The CDR3 region has the DNA TGCAGTGCTAGGGTCAGCGGGAGTACTTTAGATACGCAGTATTTT.